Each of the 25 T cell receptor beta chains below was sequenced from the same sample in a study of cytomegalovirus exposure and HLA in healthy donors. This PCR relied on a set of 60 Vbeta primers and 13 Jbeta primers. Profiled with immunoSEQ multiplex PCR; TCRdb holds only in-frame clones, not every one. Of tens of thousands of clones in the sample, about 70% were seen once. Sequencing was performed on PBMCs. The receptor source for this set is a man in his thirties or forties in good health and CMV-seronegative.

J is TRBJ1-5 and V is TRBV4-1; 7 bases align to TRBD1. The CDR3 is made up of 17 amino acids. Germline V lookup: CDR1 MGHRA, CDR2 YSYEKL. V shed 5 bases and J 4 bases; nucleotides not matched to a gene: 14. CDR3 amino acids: CASSEGAWAGGNQPQHF. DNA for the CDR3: TGCGCCAGCAGCGAAGGGGCTTGGGCAGGGGGAAATCAGCCCCAGCATTTT.

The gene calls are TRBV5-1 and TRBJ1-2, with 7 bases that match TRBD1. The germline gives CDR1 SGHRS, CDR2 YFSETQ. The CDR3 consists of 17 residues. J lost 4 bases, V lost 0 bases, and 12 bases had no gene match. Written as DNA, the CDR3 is TGCGCCAGCAGCTTGGGGCAAGACAGGGTAGGCGCCTATGGCTACACCTTC. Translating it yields CASSLGQDRVGAYGYTF.

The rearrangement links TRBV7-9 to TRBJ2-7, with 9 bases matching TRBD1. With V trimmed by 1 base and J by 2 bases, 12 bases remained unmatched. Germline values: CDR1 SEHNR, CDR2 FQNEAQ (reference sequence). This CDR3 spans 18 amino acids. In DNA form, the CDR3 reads TGTGCCAGCAGCTTAGTATTGGGACAGGGAAGTCGCCCCTACGAGCAGTACTTC. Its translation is CASSLVLGQGSRPYEQYF.

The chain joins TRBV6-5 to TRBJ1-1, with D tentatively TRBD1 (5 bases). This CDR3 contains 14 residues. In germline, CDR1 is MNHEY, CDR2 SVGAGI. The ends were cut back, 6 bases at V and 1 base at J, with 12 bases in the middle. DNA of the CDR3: TGTGCCAGCAGCCTTCAGGGATGGAACACTGAAGCTTTCTTT. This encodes CASSLQGWNTEAFF.

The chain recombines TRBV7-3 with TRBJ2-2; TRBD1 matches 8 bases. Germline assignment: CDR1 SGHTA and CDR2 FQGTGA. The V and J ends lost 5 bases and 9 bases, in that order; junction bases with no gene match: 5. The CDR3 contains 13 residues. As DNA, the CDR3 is TGTGCCAGCAGCATCCGGACAGGGCGGGAGCTGTTTTTT. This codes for CASSIRTGRELFF.

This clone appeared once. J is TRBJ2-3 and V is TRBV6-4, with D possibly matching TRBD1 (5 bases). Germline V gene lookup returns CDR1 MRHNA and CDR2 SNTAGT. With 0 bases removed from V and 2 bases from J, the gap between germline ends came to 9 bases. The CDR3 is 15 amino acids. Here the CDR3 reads CASSDSDTFTDTQYF. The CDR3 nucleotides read TGTGCCAGCAGTGACTCGGACACCTTCACAGATACGCAGTATTTT.

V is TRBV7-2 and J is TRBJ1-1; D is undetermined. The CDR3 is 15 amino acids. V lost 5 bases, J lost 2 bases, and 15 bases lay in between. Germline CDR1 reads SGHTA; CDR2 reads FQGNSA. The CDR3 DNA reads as TGTGCCAGCAGCCCGCCTCTCCTTAGTAACACTGAAGCTTTCTTT. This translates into CASSPPLLSNTEAFF.

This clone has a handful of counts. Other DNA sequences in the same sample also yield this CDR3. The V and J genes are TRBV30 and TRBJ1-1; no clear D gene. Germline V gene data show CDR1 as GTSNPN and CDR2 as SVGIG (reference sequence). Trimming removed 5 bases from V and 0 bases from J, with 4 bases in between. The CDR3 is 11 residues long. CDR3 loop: CAWSLNTEAFF. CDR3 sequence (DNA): TGTGCCTGGTCCTTGAACACTGAAGCTTTCTTT.

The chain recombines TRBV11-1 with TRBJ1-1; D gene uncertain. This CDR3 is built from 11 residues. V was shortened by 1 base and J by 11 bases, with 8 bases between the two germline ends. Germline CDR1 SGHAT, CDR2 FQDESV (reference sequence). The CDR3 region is CASSLVERAFF. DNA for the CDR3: TGTGCCAGCAGCTTAGTGGAGAGGGCTTTCTTT.

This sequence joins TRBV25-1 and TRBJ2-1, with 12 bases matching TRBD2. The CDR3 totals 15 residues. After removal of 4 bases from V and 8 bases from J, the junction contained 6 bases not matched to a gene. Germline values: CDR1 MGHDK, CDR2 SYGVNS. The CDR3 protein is CASSGLAGARDEQFF. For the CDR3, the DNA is TGTGCCAGCAGTGGACTAGCGGGGGCCCGAGATGAGCAGTTCTTC. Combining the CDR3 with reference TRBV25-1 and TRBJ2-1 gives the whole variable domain EADIYQTPRYLVIGTGKKITLECSQTMGHDKMYWYQQDPGMELHLIHYSYGVNSTEKGDLSSESTVSRIRTEHFPLTLESARPSHTSQYLCASSGLAGARDEQFFGPGTRLTVL.

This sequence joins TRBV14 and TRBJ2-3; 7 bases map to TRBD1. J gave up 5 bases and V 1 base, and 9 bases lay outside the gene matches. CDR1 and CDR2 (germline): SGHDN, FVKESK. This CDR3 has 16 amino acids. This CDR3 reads CASSQGGGDARDTQYF. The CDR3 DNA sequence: TGTGCCAGCAGCCAAGGAGGGGGCGATGCCCGAGATACGCAGTATTTT.

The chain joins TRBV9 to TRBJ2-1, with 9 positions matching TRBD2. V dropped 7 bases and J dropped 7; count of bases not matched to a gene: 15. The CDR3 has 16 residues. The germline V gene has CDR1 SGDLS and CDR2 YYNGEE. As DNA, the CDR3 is TGTGCCAGCGGTCAACCTAGCGGGACGACACGGAATGAGCAGTTCTTC. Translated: CASGQPSGTTRNEQFF.

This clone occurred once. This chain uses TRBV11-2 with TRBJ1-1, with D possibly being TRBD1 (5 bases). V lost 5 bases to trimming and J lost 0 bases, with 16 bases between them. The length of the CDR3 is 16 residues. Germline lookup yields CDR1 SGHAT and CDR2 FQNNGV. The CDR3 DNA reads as TGTGCCAGCAGCCTACCGGGGGGGTCCATGAACACTGAAGCTTTCTTT. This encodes CASSLPGGSMNTEAFF.

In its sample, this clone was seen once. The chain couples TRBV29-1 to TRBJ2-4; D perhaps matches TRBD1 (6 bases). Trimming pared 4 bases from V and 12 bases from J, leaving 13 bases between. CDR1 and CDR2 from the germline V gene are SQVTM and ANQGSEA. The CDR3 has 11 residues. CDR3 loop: CSVGQAARQYF. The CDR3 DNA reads TGCAGCGTTGGACAGGCGGCCCGTCAGTACTTC.

Here the CDR3 reads CAWSTTGQVREYSPLHF. In DNA, the CDR3 is TGTGCCTGGAGTACTACCGGACAGGTAAGGGAGTATTCACCCCTCCACTTT. The chain joins TRBV30 to TRBJ1-6; 7 positions match TRBD1. This CDR3 is built from 17 residues. Germline-derived CDR1 and CDR2 are GTSNPN and SVGIG (reference sequence). After removal of 2 bases from V and 8 bases from J, the junction contained 15 bases not matched to a gene.

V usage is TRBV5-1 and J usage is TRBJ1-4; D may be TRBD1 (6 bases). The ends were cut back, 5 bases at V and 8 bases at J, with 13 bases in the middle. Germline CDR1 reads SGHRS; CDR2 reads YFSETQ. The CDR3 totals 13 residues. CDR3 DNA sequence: TGCGCCAGCAGGACAGGAACGGAAGAAAAACTGTTTTTT. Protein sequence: CASRTGTEEKLFF.

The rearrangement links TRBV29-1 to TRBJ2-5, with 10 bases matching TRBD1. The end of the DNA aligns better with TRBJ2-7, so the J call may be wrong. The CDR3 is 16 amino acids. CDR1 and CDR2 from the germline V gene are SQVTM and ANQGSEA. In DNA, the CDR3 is TGCAGCGTTTACGGCGGACAGGGGGAATACTCCTACGAGCAGTACTTC. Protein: CSVYGGQGEYSYEQYF.

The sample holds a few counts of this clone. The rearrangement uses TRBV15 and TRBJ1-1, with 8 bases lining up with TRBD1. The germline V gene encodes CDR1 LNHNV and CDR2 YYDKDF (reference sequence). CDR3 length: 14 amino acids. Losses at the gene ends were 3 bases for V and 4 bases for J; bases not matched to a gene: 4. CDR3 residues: CATSRRQGITEAFF. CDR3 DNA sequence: TGTGCCACCAGCAGGCGACAGGGGATCACTGAAGCTTTCTTT.

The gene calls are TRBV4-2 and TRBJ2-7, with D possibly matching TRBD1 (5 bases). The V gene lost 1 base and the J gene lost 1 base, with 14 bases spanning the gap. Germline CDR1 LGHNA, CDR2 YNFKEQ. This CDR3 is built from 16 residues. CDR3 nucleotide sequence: TGTGCCAGCAGCCAAGTCATAGGGGTGGCTTCCTACGAGCAGTACTTC. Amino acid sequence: CASSQVIGVASYEQYF.

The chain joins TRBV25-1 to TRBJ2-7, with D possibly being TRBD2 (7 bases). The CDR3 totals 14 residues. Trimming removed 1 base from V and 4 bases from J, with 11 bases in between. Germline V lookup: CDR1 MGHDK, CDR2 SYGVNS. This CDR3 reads CASSESGGRYEQYF. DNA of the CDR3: TGTGCCAGCAGTGAATCGGGGGGCCGGTACGAGCAGTACTTC.

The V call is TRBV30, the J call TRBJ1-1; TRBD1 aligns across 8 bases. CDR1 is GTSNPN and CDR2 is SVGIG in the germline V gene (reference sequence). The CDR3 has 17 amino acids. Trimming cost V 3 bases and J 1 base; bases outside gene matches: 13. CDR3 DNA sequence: TGTGCCTGGAGAGTCCGAATGACAGGGGCCCGGAACACTGAAGCTTTCTTT. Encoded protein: CAWRVRMTGARNTEAFF.

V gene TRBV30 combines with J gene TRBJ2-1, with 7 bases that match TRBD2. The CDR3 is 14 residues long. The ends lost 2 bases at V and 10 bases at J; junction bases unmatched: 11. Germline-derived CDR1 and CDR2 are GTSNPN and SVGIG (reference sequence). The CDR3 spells CAWSIGAGVKEQFF. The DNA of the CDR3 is TGTGCCTGGAGTATTGGCGCGGGAGTAAAGGAGCAGTTCTTC.

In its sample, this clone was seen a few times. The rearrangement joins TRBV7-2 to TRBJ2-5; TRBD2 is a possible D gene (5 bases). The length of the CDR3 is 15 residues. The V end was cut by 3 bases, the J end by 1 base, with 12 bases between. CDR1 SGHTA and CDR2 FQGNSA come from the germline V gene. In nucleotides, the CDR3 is TGTGCCAGCAGCTTGGGTGGGAGCATCCAAGAGACCCAGTACTTC. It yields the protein CASSLGGSIQETQYF.

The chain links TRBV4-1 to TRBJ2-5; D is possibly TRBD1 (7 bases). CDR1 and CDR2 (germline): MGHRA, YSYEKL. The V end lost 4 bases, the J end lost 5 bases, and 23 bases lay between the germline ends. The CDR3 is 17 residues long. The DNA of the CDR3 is TGCGCCAGCAGCCGCGGGACAGCTTCAAGGGGTTTGGAGACCCAGTACTTC. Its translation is CASSRGTASRGLETQYF.

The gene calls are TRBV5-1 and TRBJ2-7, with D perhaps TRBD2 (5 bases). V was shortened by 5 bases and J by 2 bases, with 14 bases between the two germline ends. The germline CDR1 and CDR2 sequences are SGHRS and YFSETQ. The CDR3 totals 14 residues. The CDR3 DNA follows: TGCGCCAGCAGTTCTTGGACGGGGACCTACGAGCAGTACTTC. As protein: CASSSWTGTYEQYF.